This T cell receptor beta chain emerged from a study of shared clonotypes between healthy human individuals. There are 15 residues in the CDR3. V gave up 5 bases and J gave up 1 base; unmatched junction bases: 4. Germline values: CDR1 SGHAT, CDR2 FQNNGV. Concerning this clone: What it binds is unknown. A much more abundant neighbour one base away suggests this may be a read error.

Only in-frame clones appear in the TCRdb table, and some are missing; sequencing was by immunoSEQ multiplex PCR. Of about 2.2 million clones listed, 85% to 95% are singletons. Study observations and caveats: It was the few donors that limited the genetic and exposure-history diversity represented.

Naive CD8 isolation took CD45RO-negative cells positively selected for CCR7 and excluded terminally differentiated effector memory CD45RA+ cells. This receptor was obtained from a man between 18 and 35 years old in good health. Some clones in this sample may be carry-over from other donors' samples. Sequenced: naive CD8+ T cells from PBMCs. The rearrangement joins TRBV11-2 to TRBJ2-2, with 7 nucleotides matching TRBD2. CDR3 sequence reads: CASSPASGNTGELFF. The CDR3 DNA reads TGTGCCAGCAGCCCGGCTAGCGGGAACACCGGGGAGCTGTTTTTT.